This T cell receptor (beta chain) is from a study of tissue T cells after allogeneic stem cell transplantation. Data came from immunoSEQ multiplex PCR; TCRdb stores just in-frame clones and leaves some out. The sample lists roughly 1,600 clones; around 50% were seen once. Germline V CDR1 and CDR2: LGHNA, YNLKQL (reference sequence). V lost 0 bases, J lost 4 bases, and 11 bases lay in between. This CDR3 is built from 15 residues. This clone was seen a few times. Mouse gene names apply. The read comes to an end 1 residue before the CDR3 does, leaving the germline J gene to fill in the end. The time point is: mouse harvest day 14 after allogeneic transplant. The graft held 10^6 splenic CD5+ T cells and 10^7 T-cell-depleted bone marrow cells.

The V gene is TRBV5, the J gene TRBJ2-5; D may be TRBD2 (5 bases). The clonotype was recovered from a female BALB/c mouse given C57BL/6 T cells with graft-versus-host disease after an allogeneic hematopoietic cell transplant. The sequenced sample was spleen. The CDR3 sequence is CASSQDRLGEDTQYF. The part of the CDR3 DNA that was read is TGTGCCAGCAGCCAAGATCGCCTGGGAGAAGACACCCAGTAC.